This T cell receptor (beta chain) was identified in a study of glioma-infiltrating T cells after dendritic cell vaccination. Study-level findings and limits: Survival was not directly related to TCR clonality in these patients.

This clone was detected a few times. Antigen: not known. Up to 2 ug genomic DNA was used for TCRB CDR3 amplification. Amplification used 60 V beta primers and 13 J beta primers. Assay: immunoSEQ multiplex PCR; the TCRdb copy retains only in-frame clones and omits some. The data hold about 73,000 clones, with roughly 82% observed a single time. With 3 bases clipped from V and 8 bases from J, the junction kept 8 bases outside the gene matches. The CDR3 is 15 residues long. Germline-derived CDR1 and CDR2 are SGHNT and YYREEE (reference sequence). The chain recombines TRBV5-4 with TRBJ1-4; 9 nucleotides agree with TRBD1. The sample here was blood, taken before dendritic cell vaccination. The clonotype originates from a human donor with glioblastoma. The CDR3: CASSSLGQGGEKLFF. As DNA, the CDR3 is TGTGCCAGCAGCTCGCTGGGACAGGGCGGGGAAAAACTGTTTTTT. The whole variable domain, remainder taken from reference TRBV5-4 and TRBJ1-4, is ETGVTQSPTHLIKTRGQQVTLRCSSQSGHNTVSWYQQALGQGPQFIFQYYREEENGRGNFPPRFSGLQFPNYSSELNVNALELDDSALYLCASSSLGQGGEKLFFGSGTQLSVL.